This TCR beta chain was captured by sequencing in a study of blood T cell repertoires in COVID-19 (TCRdb year 2020). At the level of the whole study: The collaborator samples originated in the United States, Italy and Spain and spanned the acute and convalescent phases of COVID-19. The prospective study material was composed of cDNA or gDNA derived from T cells, B-cell-depleted T cells, or PBMCs. Subjects who had been exposed to COVID-19, were actively infected with it, or had recovered from it provided the deeply sampled blood TCRbeta repertoires that made up the dataset. The repertoires were released in a freely available public database intended as a resource for research on the immune response to SARS-CoV-2. Samples came from the ongoing ImmuneRACE study (first 160 participants) plus 1,254 subjects from 6 global collaborators. Sample metadata almost always included a de-identified subject ID, COVID-19 status, age in years and sex. Where available, HLA class I and class II types were taken from metadata supplied by the sample provider and were not determined by assay-based typing.

A note on this clone: This clone's antigen is unknown. Per-nucleotide qualities are absent, and no much larger clonotype sits a single base away.

From a lookup of the germline V gene (reference sequence), CDR1 and CDR2 are LNHNV and YYDKDF. Inclusive of the bounding cysteine and phenylalanine, the CDR3 is 15 residues long. Only the CDR3 DNA stays, 45 bases, in frame from base 1. Trimming takes 5 bases from V and 5 bases from J, and the germline ends sit 15 bases apart. TCRbeta CDR3 regions were amplified from genomic DNA by means of the immunoSEQ Assay, a bias-controlled multiplex PCR. Regarding the original processing steps: The number of nucleated cells in each sample was estimated from the amplification of reference gene primers within the assay. Sequence reads were collapsed and filtered to measure the absolute abundance of every unique TCRbeta CDR3 rearrangement. For each sample, productive Simpson clonality was calculated as the square root of Simpson's diversity index across productive rearrangements. TCRdb stores this immuneACCESS table with in-frame sequences only. Part of the clones is absent; in the studies checked, under half of the shortfall reflects unresolved V genes, and no reason is known for the rest. The V and J calls and clone size were taken over from that table, and D and trimming were inferred from the DNA. The sample has some 240,000 clones on record, 80% of them singletons. The ten largest make up 7.2% of the sample.

Collaborating institutions collected whole blood in K2EDTA tubes following their own protocols. For TCRbeta analysis, collaborators shipped samples in one of three forms: frozen whole blood, isolated PBMCs, or DNA extracted from either of those sample types. What the authors observed across the whole study: The quantity of clinical and demographic metadata differed by source and by participant and was supplied without curation.

The rearrangement joined TRBV15 to TRBJ2-2; TRBD2 might be the D gene, on 5 matching bases. This receptor was obtained from a woman aged 70-85 years with acute or convalescent COVID-19. Sequencing input: peripheral blood. CDR3 region: CATSGDSGMTGELFF. The sequence in DNA is TGTGCCACCAGCGGGGATTCGGGGATGACCGGGGAGCTGTTTTTT.